This T cell receptor (beta chain) derives from a study of CD8+CD57+ T cells in acquired aplastic anemia. The wider study: Mean DNA quantity obtained from sorted CD4+ and CD8+ cells was about 3 ug.

About this clonotype: Its cognate antigen is unknown.

V dropped 5 bases and J dropped 11; count of bases not matched to a gene: 10. This CDR3 region has 14 residues. Germline CDR1 SGHTA, CDR2 FQGNSA. Study results and limitations: The same twenty-nine CD8+ CDR3 sequences occurred in patients and in controls.

Profiling of TCR beta VDJ combinations and CDR3 sequences used genomic DNA as template. One entry per CDR3 protein results from TCRdb running MiXCR on the reads. The repertoire consists of about 470,000 distinct CDR3 sequences, with under 40% occurring once and the leading ten covering 0.82%. Those patients picked for sequencing had displayed CD8+CD57+ cell expansion on flow cytometry. All participating patients were living with severe acquired aplastic anemia. No therapy had been given to the patients at the time of blood sampling. This clonotype was sampled from a human donor with aplastic anemia. The chain combines TRBV7-2 with TRBJ1-5, with TRBD1 identical over 9 bases. Sequencing was carried out using sorted CD4+, CD8+, or CD8+CD57+ T cells (not recorded which) from PBMCs. CDR3 coding DNA: TGTGCCAGCAGCCGGACAGGGGCTGACCAGTCCCAGCATTTT. Its translation is CASSRTGADQSQHF.